This TCR beta chain was sequenced for a study of cytomegalovirus exposure and HLA in healthy donors (dated by TCRdb to the late 2010s). Context from the whole study: In an earlier analysis of roughly 500 of the donors, around 300 Gb of sequence data and 90 million to 120 million unique TCR beta sequences from 150 million to 200 million T cells were reported. Typing coverage varied by locus: about 620-630 donors for A, B, C, DRB1 and DQB1; roughly 500 for DQA1; about 600 for DPA1; roughly 450 for DPB1. Besides the first cohort of roughly 640 subjects, a separate validation cohort made up of roughly 120 different subjects was used. The study was designed to test whether signatures of past pathogen exposure could be identified by cataloging public T cell receptors. To study patterns of TCR occurrence, a later analysis re-analyzed previously published TCR beta repertoires from around 700 donors and added high-resolution HLA genotyping. Donor age, sex, ethnicity and CMV serostatus were collected together with the repertoire data. Four or five DR-DQ haplotypes were handled as single units for association and clustering, since linkage in the cohort was strong. An earlier analysis of 500 to 650 of the donors applied high-throughput TCR beta sequencing to assess whether each TCR beta V gene segment acted as functional or pseudogenic. In a later genetic analysis, genome-wide SNP genotypes for about 60% of the 666 donors were used, and that subset was treated as a discovery cohort. About 320 gigabases of sequencing data and 70 million to 100 million unique TCR sequences were included in an early release covering roughly 600 HLA-typed donors. Of the 350 to 450 genotyped donors, 80% to 90% were placed in the genetic ancestry cluster associated with self-reported Caucasian donors. Every repertoire in the discovery cohort had been generated on one and the same sequencing platform. To predict cytomegalovirus infection status, the study combined high-throughput TCR immunosequencing, statistical association of individual TCRs with disease status, and machine learning. In the later analysis, no new phenotypic data were used to find candidate immune exposures; instead, reliance was placed on TCR beta sequences and their occurrence across donors. The study used immunosequencing to profile the T cell repertoires of 670 or so subjects and linked those repertoires to cytomegalovirus serostatus. On average, roughly 250,000 unique TCR beta nucleotide sequences were sequenced per donor among 398 genotyped donors of the cohort, with about 19% of those sequences being non-productive. HLA typing covered class I and class II loci at four-digit resolution. What the authors observed across the whole study: Specific HLA alleles were associated with about 17,000 TCR beta sequences at a false discovery rate of 0.05 in a later analysis. CMV serostatus was the only immune exposure information available for the cohort. According to a later analysis, parvovirus B19, influenza, CMV and Epstein-Barr virus appeared linked to several top co-occurrence clusters. Presence/absence analyses assumed roughly uniform sequencing depth across donors, an assumption that may not hold. In vitro tests confirmed that a few of the cytomegalovirus-associated TCR beta chains recognize cytomegalovirus antigens. About 15 rarely observed V segments, including chromosome 9 orphons, were excluded from the earlier analysis of just under 600 of the donors because counts were too low. A later analysis found that HLA-associated TCR beta chains were more clonally expanded and had lower generation probabilities than equally common non-associated chains. A later analysis found that TCR association rates varied across HLA loci, with DRB1 alleles showing the most associated TCRs and HLA-C alleles the fewest. The sequencing pipeline was judged likely to have produced a cluster of highly shared sequence variants as a technical artifact. The 87-base-pair reads could not distinguish some IMGT-functional V segments, including TRBV6-2 and TRBV6-3, so those segments were excluded. In both the original and validation cohorts, the classifier was reported to diagnose cytomegalovirus status with high specificity and sensitivity. Correlated functional status among segregating V segments might reflect linkage disequilibrium, but an unknown experimental factor could not be ruled out. A further reported finding was that TCR beta sequences accurately predicted the HLA-A and HLA-B alleles for most subjects in the first cohort. Most TCR sequences were observed very rarely across donors, whereas some public TCRs were present in many individuals. In a later genetic analysis, a missense DCLRE1C variant was associated with V-gene and J-gene trimming of TCR beta chains, and the association was replicated in an independent cohort. The study listed 170 or so TCR beta chains as associated with cytomegalovirus. This cohort had only TCR beta chains sequenced, and the lack of alpha or paired-chain data limited which features could be detected. A later analysis found that most CMV-associated TCR beta chains appeared HLA-restricted, with HLA associations seemingly driven largely by CMV exposure. Because some donors lacked HLA typing at each locus, the association tests relied only on the typed subset. When HLA alleles, especially DR and DQ, strongly co-occurred, attributing TCR associations to individual alleles was difficult. According to a later genetic analysis, donors in an Asian-associated ancestry cluster had fewer N-insertions in productive TCRs than the roughly 700-donor mean. It was suggested by the authors that the approach could potentially be generalized to other disease states and immunological phenotypes. An earlier analysis of approximately 540 of the donors showed that most TCR beta V segments appeared in productive rearrangements either about 87% or about 30% of the time, which broadly matched IMGT annotations.

V is pared back by 3 bases and J by 1 base, with 10 bases lying between the germline termini. The CDR3 spans 14 residues, from the cysteine through the phenylalanine. The only DNA kept is the CDR3, 42 bases in frame from the first base. CDR1 is given as GTSNPN and CDR2 as SVGIG, both from the germline V gene (reference sequence). This clone was observed a handful of times. What this receptor recognizes is not known. Base qualities are missing; no much larger clone stands one base away. In total, just over 650 healthy bone marrow donors made up the cohort. All cohort members were sampled while nominally healthy, although unrecorded immune exposures were likely present. The donor tested CMV seronegative, placing the donor among the 352 seronegative members of the cohort. Every donor gave a peripheral blood sample, and the peripheral blood mononuclear cells from that sample were used for TCR beta sequencing. Genomic DNA extraction from the blood cell samples was performed with the Qiagen DNeasy Blood Extraction Kit.

The library relied on the immunoSEQ multiplex PCR assay. A mixture of 60 forward primers for TCR Vbeta segments and 13 reverse primers for TCR Jbeta segments was used in the multiplex PCR. The CDR3 region of rearranged TCR beta genes was amplified from genomic DNA with a multiplex PCR assay. On the Illumina HiSeq System, the amplified TCR beta libraries were sequenced as 87-base-pair reads. Regarding the original processing steps: In a later analysis, roughly 80 million unique TCR beta chains were counted across the approximately 640 repertoires, and roughly 11 million of these chains were shared by at least two donors. A nearest-neighbor algorithm error-corrected the raw reads and collapsed the reads into unique sequences, merging closely related sequences to remove PCR and sequencing errors. CDR3 sequences were aligned to IMGT reference sequences to assign V, D and J gene segments. Each retained sequence needed at least a six-nucleotide match to both a V gene segment and a J gene segment. Rearrangements were called productive when the CDR3 lacked stop codons and stayed in frame with V and J; all others were non-productive. CDR3 was defined by IMGT convention, running from the second conserved V-encoded cysteine to the conserved J-encoded phenylalanine. The earlier analysis of approximately 590 of the donors excluded any sequence lacking an unambiguous match to a single V gene segment. In an earlier analysis of 587 of the donors, a V segment was called functional when productive rearrangements were above 56.7%, and segregating when the standard deviation between donors exceeded 5%. To diagnose cytomegalovirus status from the catalog of TCR beta chain sequences, a statistical classification framework was built. V and J gene assignment, in a later analysis, came from comparing TCR nucleotide sequences with IMGT/GENE-DB human TR gene sequences. Using the TCRdist pipeline, a later analysis assigned CDR3 sequences along with most-parsimonious VDJ recombination scenarios. In a later analysis, every TCR beta chain was defined by the combination of its CDR3 amino acid sequence and its V-gene family, and reads without a unique V-gene family were dropped. A later analysis removed several hundred highly shared, low-generation-probability nucleotide sequences to deal with suspected cross-contamination and a sequencing artifact. In a later analysis, a clonal expansion index was calculated for each public chain from normalized within-repertoire ranks of inferred template counts. In a later analysis, generation probabilities were computed with a VDJ recombination model fitted to out-of-frame rearrangements, and the resulting probabilities were checked against IGoR. In a later analysis, TCR-TCR, TCR-HLA and TCR-CMV co-occurrence was scored with hypergeometric tests, and a repertoire-size bias correction was applied to TCR pairs. A later analysis estimated false discovery rates by permuting HLA or CMV assignments 20 times. In a later analysis, co-occurring TCRs were grouped using DBSCAN, with TCRdist sequence similarity added in when clustering inside HLA-allele-positive subsets. For co-occurrence clustering, repertoires with fewer than 30,000 or more than 120,000 public chains were excluded, along with roughly five repertoires with anomalous nucleotide sharing. Entries here come from immuneACCESS through TCRdb and include only in-frame sequences with V and J called. Some clones fail to appear in such tables; in the studies checked, an unresolved V gene covers under half of the shortfall, and the cause of the remainder is unknown. The D gene and trimming were derived from the DNA, and the V and J assignments and clone size from that table. For this sample the table gives 140,000 to 150,000 clones, of which 9.7% were detected only once. The ten largest clones capture 1.5% to 2% of the sample.

This sequence originates from a man in his forties or fifties in good health and CMV-seronegative. Sequences were obtained from PBMCs. The rearranged chain carries TRBV30 and TRBJ1-5, with TRBD1 perhaps the D gene, on 5 matching bases. The nucleotides read TGTGCCTGGAGCAGGGTTTCGAGCAATCAGCCCCAGCATTTT. The encoded protein is CAWSRVSSNQPQHF.